This paragraph reports one T cell receptor beta chain. The target antigen is unknown. This sample is part of a study of cytomegalovirus exposure and HLA in healthy donors. Study as a whole: Earlier sequencing of approximately 200 million T cells yielded under 120 million unique TCR beta sequences. Study conclusions and caveats: In most subjects, TCR beta sequences reportedly gave accurate predictions of HLA-A and HLA-B alleles.

The V segment lost 4 bases and the J segment 2 bases; nucleotides outside the gene matches: 12. Germline V gene lookup returns CDR1 SGHRS and CDR2 YFSETQ. The CDR3 is 16 residues long. It was with 60 Vbeta and 13 Jbeta primers that the PCR ran. Measured with immunoSEQ multiplex PCR; TCRdb has only the in-frame clones, and not every one. The sample holds about 210,000 clones. The chain has TRBV5-1 and TRBJ2-7; 7 bases line up with TRBD2. The TCR originated in a woman aged 25-40 years in good health and CMV-seropositive. Sequenced input: PBMCs. CDR3 loop: CASSGGEGNHPYEQYF. In DNA form, the CDR3 reads TGCGCCAGCAGCGGGGGGGAGGGGAACCATCCCTACGAGCAGTACTTC.